The T cell receptor beta chain under discussion was sequenced for a study of vaccination and CD4 T cells after COVID-19. Background on the study: SARS-CoV-2 had been detected by nasal swab PCR in convalescent patients; nine were mild, one severe.

Treatment noted: approximately nine-day PBMC culture with coronavirus spike peptide pools or control peptides (ViraFEST assay). The Oncomine TCR Beta short-read assay was applied to DNA of cultured CD4+ T cells. TCRdb re-called the PCR reads with MiXCR, one entry per CDR3 protein. The sample records some 18,000 distinct CDR3 sequences, around 52% being singletons. Regarding this clonotype: The antigen is not known.

Specimen: CD4+ T cells from blood, cultured in vitro, collected before SARS-CoV-2 vaccination. This receptor was obtained from a human donor who had recovered from COVID-19.

CDR3 protein: CASSLRVTEAFF. CDR3 nucleotide sequence: TGTGCCAGCAGTTTGCGGGTCACTGAAGCTTTCTTT. V usage is TRBV12-3 or TRBV12-4 and J usage is TRBJ1-1, with D unclear. V dropped 3 bases and J dropped 4 bases, with 6 bases sitting between them. This CDR3 is built from 12 residues.